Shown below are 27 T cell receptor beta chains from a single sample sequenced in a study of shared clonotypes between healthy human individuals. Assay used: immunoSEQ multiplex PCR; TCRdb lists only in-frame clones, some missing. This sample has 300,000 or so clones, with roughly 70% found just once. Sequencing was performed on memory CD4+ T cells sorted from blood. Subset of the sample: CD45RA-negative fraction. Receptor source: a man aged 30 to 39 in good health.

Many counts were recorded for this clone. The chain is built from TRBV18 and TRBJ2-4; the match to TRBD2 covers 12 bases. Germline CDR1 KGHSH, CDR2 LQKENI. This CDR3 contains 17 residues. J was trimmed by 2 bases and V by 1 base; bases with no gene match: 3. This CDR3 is CASSPLLAGGTKNIQYF. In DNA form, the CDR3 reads TGTGCCAGCTCACCACTACTAGCGGGAGGAACCAAAAACATTCAGTACTTC. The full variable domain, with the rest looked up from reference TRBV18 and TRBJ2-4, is NAGVMQNPRHLVRRRGQEARLRCSPMKGHSHVYWYRQLPEEGLKFMVYLQKENIIDESGMPKERFSAEFPKEGPSILRIQQVVRGDSAAYFCASSPLLAGGTKNIQYFGAGTRLSVL.

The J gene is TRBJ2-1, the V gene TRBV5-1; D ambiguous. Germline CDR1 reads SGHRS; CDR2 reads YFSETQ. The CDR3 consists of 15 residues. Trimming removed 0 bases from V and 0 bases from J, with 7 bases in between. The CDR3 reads CASSLDIGSYNEQFF. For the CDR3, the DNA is TGCGCCAGCAGCTTGGATATCGGCTCCTACAATGAGCAGTTCTTC.

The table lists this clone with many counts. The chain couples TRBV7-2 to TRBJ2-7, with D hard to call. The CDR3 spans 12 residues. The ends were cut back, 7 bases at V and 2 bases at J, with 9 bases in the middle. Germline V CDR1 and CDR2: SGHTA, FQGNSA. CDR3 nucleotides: TGTGCCAGCACTGGTGATACCTACGAGCAGTACTTC. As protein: CASTGDTYEQYF.

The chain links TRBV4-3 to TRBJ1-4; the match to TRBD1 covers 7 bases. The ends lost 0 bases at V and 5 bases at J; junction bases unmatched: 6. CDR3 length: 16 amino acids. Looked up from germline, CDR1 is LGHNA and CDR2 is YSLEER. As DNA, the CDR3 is TGCGCCAGCAGCCAAGATACCGGGACAGACAATGAAAAACTGTTTTTT. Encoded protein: CASSQDTGTDNEKLFF.

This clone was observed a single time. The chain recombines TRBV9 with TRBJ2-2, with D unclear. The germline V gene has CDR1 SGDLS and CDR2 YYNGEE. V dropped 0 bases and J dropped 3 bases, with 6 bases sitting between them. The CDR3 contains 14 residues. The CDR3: CASSVGVDTGELFF. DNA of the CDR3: TGTGCCAGCAGCGTAGGGGTAGACACCGGGGAGCTGTTTTTT. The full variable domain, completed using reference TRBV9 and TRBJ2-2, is DSGVTQTPKHLITATGQRVTLRCSPRSGDLSVYWYQQSLDQGLQFLIQYYNGEERAKGNILERFSAQQFPDLHSELNLSSLELGDSALYFCASSVGVDTGELFFGEGSRLTVL.

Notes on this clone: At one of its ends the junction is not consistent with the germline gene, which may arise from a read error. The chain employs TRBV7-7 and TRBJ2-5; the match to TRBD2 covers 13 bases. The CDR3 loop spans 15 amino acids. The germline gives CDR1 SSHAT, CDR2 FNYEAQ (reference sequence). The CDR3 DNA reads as TGTGCTAGCAGCGGTACGACTAGCGGGGGGGAGACCCAGTACTTC. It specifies CASSGTTSGGETQYF. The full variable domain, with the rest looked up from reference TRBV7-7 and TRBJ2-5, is GAGVSQSPRYKVTKRGQDVTLRCDPISSHATLYWYQQALGQGPEFLTYFNYEAQPDKSGLPSDRFSAERPEGSISTLTIQRTEQRDSAMYRCASSGTTSGGETQYFGPGTRLLVL.

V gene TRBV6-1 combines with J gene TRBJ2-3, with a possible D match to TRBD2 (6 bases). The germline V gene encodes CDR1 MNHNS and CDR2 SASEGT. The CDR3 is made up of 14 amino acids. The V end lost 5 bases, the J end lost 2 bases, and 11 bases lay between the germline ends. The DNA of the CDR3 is TGTGCCAGCAGTAATAGCGGACCCACAGATACGCAGTATTTT. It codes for CASSNSGPTDTQYF.

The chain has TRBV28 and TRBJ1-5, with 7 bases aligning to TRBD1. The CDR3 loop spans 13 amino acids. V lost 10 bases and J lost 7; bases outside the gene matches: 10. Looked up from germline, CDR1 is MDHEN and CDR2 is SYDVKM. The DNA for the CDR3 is TGTGCCACCTACAGAGCAGGGGGGCAGCCCCAGCATTTT. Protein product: CATYRAGGQPQHF.

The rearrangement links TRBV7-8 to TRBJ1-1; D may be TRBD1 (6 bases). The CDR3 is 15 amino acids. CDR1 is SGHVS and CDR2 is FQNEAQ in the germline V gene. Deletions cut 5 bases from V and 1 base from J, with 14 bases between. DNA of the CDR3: TGTGCCAGCAGCGTCTGGGGGCCTCGGAACACTGAAGCTTTCTTT. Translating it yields CASSVWGPRNTEAFF.

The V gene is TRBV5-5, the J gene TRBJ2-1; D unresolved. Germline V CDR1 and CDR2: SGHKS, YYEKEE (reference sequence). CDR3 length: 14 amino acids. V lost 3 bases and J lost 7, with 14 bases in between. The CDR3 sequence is CASSSRLGLNEQFF. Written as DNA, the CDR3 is TGTGCCAGCAGCTCCAGGTTGGGCTTGAATGAGCAGTTCTTC.

As DNA, the CDR3 is TGTGCCAGCAGCCAATACTCCCCGACAGGGCGGGGCCCGAACACCGGGGAGCTGTTTTTT. Translating gives CASSQYSPTGRGPNTGELFF. The chain joins TRBV16 to TRBJ2-2, with TRBD1 as a possible D gene (7 bases). Trimming left V 1 base short and J 0 bases short, with 21 bases between. The germline CDR1 and CDR2 sequences are KGHSY and FQNENV. CDR3 length: 20 residues.

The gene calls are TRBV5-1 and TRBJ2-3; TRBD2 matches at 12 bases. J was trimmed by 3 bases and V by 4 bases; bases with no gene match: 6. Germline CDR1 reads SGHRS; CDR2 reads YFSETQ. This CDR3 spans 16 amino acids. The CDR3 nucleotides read TGCGCCAGCAGCCCCGAAACTAGCGGGAGGACAGATACGCAGTATTTT. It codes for CASSPETSGRTDTQYF.

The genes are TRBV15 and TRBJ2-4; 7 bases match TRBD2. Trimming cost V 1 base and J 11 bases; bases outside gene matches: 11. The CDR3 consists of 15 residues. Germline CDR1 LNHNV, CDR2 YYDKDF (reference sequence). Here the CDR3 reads CATSRGGPTSFLQYF. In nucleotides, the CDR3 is TGTGCCACCAGCAGAGGAGGTCCGACTAGCTTCCTTCAGTACTTC.

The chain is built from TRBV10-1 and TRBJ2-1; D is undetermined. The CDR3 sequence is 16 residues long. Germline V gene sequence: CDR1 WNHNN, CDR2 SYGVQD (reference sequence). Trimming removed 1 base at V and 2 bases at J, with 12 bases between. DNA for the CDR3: TGCGCCAGCAGTGAGTTCCGGCAGGCTCCCTACAATGAGCAGTTCTTC. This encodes CASSEFRQAPYNEQFF.

The CDR3 protein is CASSLGGSGYGYTF. CDR3 in DNA: TGTGCCAGCAGTTTGGGAGGGAGCGGCTATGGCTACACCTTC. The V call is TRBV28, the J call TRBJ1-2; D unresolved. In germline, CDR1 is MDHEN, CDR2 SYDVKM. The CDR3 contains 14 residues. V dropped 3 bases and J dropped 4 bases, with 12 bases sitting between them.

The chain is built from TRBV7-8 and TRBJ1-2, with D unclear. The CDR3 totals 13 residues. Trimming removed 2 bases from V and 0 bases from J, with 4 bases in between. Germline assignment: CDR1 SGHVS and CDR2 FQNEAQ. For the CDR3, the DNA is TGTGCCAGCAGCTTACAATCTAACTATGGCTACACCTTC. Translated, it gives CASSLQSNYGYTF.

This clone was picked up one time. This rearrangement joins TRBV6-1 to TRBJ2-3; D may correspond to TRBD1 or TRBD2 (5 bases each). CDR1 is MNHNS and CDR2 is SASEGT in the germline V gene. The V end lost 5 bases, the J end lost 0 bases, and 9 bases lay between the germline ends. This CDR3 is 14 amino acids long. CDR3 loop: CASSSRDSTDTQYF. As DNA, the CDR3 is TGTGCCAGCAGTTCCCGGGACAGCACAGATACGCAGTATTTT.

The CDR3 DNA is TGCGCCAGCAGCCAAACGGGCCGAGGGGATGAAAAACTGTTTTTT. Translated, it gives CASSQTGRGDEKLFF. The rearrangement links TRBV4-1 to TRBJ1-4; D perhaps matches TRBD1 (5 bases). Trimming removed 2 bases at V and 6 bases at J, with 13 bases between. Germline V gene lookup returns CDR1 MGHRA and CDR2 YSYEKL. This CDR3 contains 15 residues.

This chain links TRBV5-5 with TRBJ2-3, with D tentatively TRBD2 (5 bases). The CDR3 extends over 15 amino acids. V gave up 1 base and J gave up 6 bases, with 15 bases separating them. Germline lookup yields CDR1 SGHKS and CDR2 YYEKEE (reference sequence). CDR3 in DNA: TGTGCCAGCAGCTTGTTGCGGGCCCACGGGGATACGCAGTATTTT. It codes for CASSLLRAHGDTQYF.

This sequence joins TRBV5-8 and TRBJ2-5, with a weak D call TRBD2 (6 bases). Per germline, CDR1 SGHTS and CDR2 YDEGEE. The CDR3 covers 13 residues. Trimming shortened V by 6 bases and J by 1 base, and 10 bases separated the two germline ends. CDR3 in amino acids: CASTRESQETQYF. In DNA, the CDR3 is TGTGCCAGCACGCGGGAATCCCAAGAGACCCAGTACTTC.

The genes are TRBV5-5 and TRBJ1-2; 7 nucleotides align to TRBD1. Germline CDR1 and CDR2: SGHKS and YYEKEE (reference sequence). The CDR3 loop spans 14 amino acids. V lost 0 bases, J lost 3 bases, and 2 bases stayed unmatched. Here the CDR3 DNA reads TGTGCCAGCAGCTTGGGGGGACAGTACTATGGCTACACCTTC. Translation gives CASSLGGQYYGYTF.

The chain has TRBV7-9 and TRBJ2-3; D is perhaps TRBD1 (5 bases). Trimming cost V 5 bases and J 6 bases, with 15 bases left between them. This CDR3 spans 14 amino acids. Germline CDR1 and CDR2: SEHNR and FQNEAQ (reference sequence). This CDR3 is CASSLTQGADTQYF. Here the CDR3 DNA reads TGTGCCAGCAGCCTGACTCAAGGGGCCGATACGCAGTATTTT.

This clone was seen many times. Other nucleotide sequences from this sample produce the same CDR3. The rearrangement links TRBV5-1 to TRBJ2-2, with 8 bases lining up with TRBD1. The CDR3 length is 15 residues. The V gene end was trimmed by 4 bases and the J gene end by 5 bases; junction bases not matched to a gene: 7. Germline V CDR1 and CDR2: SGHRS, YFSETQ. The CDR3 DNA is TGCGCCAGCAGCCCAGGGGGCGCAGATACCGGGGAGCTGTTTTTT. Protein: CASSPGGADTGELFF.

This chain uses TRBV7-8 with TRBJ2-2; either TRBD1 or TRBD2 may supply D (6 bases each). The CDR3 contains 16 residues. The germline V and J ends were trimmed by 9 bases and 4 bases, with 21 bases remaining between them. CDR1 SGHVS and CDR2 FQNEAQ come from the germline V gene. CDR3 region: CASEFGMGGATGELFF. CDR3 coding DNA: TGTGCCAGTGAATTCGGGATGGGGGGCGCCACCGGGGAGCTGTTTTTT.

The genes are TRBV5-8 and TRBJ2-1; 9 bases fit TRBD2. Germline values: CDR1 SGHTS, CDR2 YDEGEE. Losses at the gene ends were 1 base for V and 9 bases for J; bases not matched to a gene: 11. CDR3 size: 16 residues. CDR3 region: CASSLYPQGLAGEQFF. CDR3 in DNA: TGTGCCAGCAGCTTGTACCCCCAGGGACTAGCCGGTGAGCAGTTCTTC. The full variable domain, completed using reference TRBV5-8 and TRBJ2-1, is EAGVTQSPTHLIKTRGQQATLRCSPISGHTSVYWYQQALGLGLQFLLWYDEGEERNRGNFPPRFSGRQFPNYSSELNVNALELEDSALYLCASSLYPQGLAGEQFFGPGTRLTVL.

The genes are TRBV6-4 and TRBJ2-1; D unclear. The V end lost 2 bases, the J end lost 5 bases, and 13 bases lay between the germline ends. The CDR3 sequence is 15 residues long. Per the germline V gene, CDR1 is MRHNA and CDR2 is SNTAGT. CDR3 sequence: CASSDAPPWNNEQFF. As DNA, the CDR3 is TGTGCCAGCAGTGACGCCCCACCCTGGAACAATGAGCAGTTCTTC.

The CDR3 bases are TGTGCCAGCAGCTTCTCTAGCGGGAATCGCGGCACAGATACGCAGTATTTT. Its protein is CASSFSSGNRGTDTQYF. The V call is TRBV7-9, the J call TRBJ2-3; 9 bases align to TRBD2. Germline V CDR1 and CDR2: SEHNR, FQNEAQ (reference sequence). Trimming took 3 bases from V and 1 from J; bases not matched to a gene: 8. The CDR3 contains 17 residues.